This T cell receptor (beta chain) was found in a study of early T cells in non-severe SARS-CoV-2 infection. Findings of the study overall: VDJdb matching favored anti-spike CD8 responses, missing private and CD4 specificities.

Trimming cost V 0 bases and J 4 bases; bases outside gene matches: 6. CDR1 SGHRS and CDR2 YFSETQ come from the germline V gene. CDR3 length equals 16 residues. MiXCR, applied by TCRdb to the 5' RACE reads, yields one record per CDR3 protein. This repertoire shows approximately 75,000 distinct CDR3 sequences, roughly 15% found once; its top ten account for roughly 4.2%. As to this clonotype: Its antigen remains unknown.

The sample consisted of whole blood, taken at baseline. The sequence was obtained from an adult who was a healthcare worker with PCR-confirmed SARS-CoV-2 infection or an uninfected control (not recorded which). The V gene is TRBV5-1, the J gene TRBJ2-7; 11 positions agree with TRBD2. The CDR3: CASSLGPSGRRYEQYF. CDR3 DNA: TGCGCCAGCAGCTTGGGCCCTAGCGGGAGGCGGTACGAGCAGTACTTC.